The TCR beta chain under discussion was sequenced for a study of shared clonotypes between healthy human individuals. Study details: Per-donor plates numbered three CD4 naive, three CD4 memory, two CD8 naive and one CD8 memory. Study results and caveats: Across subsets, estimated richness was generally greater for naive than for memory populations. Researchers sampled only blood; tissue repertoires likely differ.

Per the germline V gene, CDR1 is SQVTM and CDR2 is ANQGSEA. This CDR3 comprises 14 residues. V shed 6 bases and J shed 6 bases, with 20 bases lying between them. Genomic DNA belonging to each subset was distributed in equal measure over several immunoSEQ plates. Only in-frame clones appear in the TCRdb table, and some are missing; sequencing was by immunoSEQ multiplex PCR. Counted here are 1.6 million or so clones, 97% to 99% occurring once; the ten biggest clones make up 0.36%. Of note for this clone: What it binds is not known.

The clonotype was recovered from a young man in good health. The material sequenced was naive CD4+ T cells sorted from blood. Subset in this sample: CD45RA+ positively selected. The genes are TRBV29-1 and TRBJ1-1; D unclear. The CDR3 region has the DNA TGCAGCGTCTCACGAAGGGTGGCGGACGCTGAAGCTTTCTTT. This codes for CSVSRRVADAEAFF. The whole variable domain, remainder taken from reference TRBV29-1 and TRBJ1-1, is SAVISQKPSRDICQRGTSLTIQCQVDSQVTMMFWYRQQPGQSLTLIATANQGSEATYESGFVIDKFPISRPNLTFSTLTVSNMSPEDSSIYLCSVSRRVADAEAFFGQGTRLTVV.